The following is a T cell receptor (beta chain) sequence with its context. What it binds is unknown. Primers: 60 Vbeta forward and 13 Jbeta reverse. TCRdb keeps only in-frame clones here, not all; method: immunoSEQ multiplex PCR. The table records 150,000 to 200,000 clones, about 71% of them present only once. The data derive from a study of cytomegalovirus exposure and HLA in healthy donors. Whole-study findings and limits: There were some V segments, including TRBV6-2 and TRBV6-3, excluded as indistinguishable.

Germline V CDR1 and CDR2: SGHAT, FQNNGV. CDR3 size: 15 residues. V was pared by 1 base and J by 9 bases, with 7 bases of the junction left unmatched. The TCR sequence derives from a man between 50 and 59 years old in good health and CMV-seronegative. This chain uses TRBV11-2 with TRBJ2-1, with 9 positions matching TRBD2. The sequenced material came from PBMCs. In nucleotides, the CDR3 is TGTGCCAGCAGCTTAGCGGCGGGGGGGCCCGGTGAGCAGTTCTTC. Residues: CASSLAAGGPGEQFF.